Below, one T cell receptor beta chain is given with its context. Its specificity is not known. These data belong to a study of cytomegalovirus exposure and HLA in healthy donors. The study, taken as a whole, reports: Of the V segments, some could not be distinguished, including TRBV6-2 and TRBV6-3, and were excluded.

This CDR3 spans 15 amino acids. V dropped 0 bases and J dropped 0; count of bases not matched to a gene: 3. Germline V gene lookup returns CDR1 SGHRS and CDR2 YFSETQ. This PCR relied on a set of 60 Vbeta primers and 13 Jbeta primers. As handled by the study authors: Later analysis identified 88 million or so unique TCR beta chains, approximately 10 million shared. Sequencing was performed with immunoSEQ multiplex PCR; in TCRdb, only in-frame clones are kept and a portion is missing. Clonal size and the V and J genes are those of that table, whereas D and trimming came from the DNA. The data show around 150,000 clones, just under 70% seen once.

This rearrangement joins TRBV5-1 to TRBJ2-7, with 7 bases fitting TRBD2. Input material: PBMCs. The sequence was collected from a man aged 60 to 69 in good health and CMV-seronegative. This CDR3 reads CASSLGASGSYEQYF. DNA for the CDR3: TGCGCCAGCAGCTTGGGGGCTAGCGGCTCCTACGAGCAGTACTTC.